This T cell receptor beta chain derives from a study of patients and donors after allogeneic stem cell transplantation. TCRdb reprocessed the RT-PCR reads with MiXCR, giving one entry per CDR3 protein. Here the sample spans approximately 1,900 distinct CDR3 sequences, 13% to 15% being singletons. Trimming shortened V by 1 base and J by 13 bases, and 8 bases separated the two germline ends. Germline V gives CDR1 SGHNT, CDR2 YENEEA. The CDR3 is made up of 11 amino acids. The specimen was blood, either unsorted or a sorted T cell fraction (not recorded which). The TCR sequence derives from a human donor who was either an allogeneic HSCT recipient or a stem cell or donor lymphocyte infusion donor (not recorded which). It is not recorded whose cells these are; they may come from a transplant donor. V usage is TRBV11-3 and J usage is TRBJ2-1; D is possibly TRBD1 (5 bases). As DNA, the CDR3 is TGTGCCAGCAGCTTAGGGGGCCCTCAGTTCTTC. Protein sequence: CASSLGGPQFF. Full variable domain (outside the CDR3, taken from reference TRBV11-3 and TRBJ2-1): EAGVVQSPRYKIIEKKQPVAFWCNPISGHNTLYWYLQNLGQGPELLIRYENEEAVDDSQLPKDRFSAERLKGVDSTLKIQPAELGDSAVYLCASSLGGPQFFGPGTRLTVL.